This TCR beta chain was recovered during a study of CD8+CD57+ T cells in acquired aplastic anemia. Study summary: Healthy donor sequencing depth: some 10 million CD4+, fewer than 13 million CD8+ reads.

In its sample, this clonotype was seen a few times. Trimming shortened V by 0 bases and J by 12 bases, and 12 bases separated the two germline ends. This CDR3 is 13 amino acids long. CDR1 and CDR2 from the germline V gene are LGHDT and YNNKEL (reference sequence). Genomic DNA acted as the template from which TCR beta VDJ combination and CDR3 sequence profiling were carried out. In TCRdb, the reads were re-called with MiXCR into one record per CDR3 protein. The sample has about 160,000 distinct CDR3 sequences, roughly 47% seen once. This rearrangement joins TRBV3-1 to TRBJ2-1; D is unclear. This TCR was recovered from a human donor in good health. Source material: sorted CD4+, CD8+, or CD8+CD57+ T cells (not recorded which) from PBMCs. CDR3 nucleotide sequence: TGTGCCAGCAGCCAAGATTTCGGTAGTCGGCAGTTCTTC. Translated: CASSQDFGSRQFF.